This T cell receptor (beta chain) is drawn from a study of T cells in localized non-small cell lung cancer. As for this clone: Its antigen is unknown.

General study points: Uninvolved neighboring lung showed the greatest T cell clonality, exceeding tumor.

The protocol was immunoSEQ multiplex PCR, while the TCRdb copy is restricted to in-frame clones and leaves out a portion. Here the sample spans around 40,000 clones, about 88% being singletons. This specimen was peripheral blood, taken before any cancer treatment. The receptor was isolated from a woman aged 18 to 49 with stage III lung adenocarcinoma.

The CDR3 loop reads CASSPSGRGVGTEAFF. CDR3 nucleotides: TGTGCCAGCAGCCCAAGTGGCAGGGGTGTGGGCACTGAAGCTTTCTTT. The chain uses TRBV4-2 and TRBJ1-1, with a weak D call TRBD1 (6 bases). Germline assignment: CDR1 LGHNA and CDR2 YNFKEQ. The CDR3 contains 16 residues. The germline V and J ends were trimmed by 4 bases and 4 bases, with 19 bases remaining between them.